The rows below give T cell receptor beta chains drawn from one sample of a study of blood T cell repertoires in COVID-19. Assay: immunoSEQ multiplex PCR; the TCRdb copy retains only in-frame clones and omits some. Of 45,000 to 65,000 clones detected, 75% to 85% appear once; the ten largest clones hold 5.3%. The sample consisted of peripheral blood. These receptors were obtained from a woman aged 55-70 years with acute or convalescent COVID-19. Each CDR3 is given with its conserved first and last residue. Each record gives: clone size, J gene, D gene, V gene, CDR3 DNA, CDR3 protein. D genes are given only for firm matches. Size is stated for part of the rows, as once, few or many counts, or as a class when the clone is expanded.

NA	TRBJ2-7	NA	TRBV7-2	TGTGCCAGCAGCTCCAGAGAGGAGGGGAACAACGAGCAGTACTTC	CASSSREEGNNEQYF
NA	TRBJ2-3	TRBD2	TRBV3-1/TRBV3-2	TGTGCCAGCAGCCCAGGACTAGCGGGACTATACACAGATACGCAGTATTTT	CASSPGLAGLYTDTQYF
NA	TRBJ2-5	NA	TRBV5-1	TGCGCCAGCAGCCCTGTCGGCAGGTCGGTTGGAGAGACCCAGTACTTC	CASSPVGRSVGETQYF
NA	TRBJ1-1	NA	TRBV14	TGTGCCAGCAGCCAAGATAAAGAGGTTGGAGCTTTCTTT	CASSQDKEVGAFF
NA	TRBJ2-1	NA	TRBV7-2	TGTGCCAGCAGCCCCGCCTGGGGCGGATCCTACAATGAGCAGTTCTTC	CASSPAWGGSYNEQFF
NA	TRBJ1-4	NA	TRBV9	TGTGCCAGCAGCCCCAGGACTGATAATGAAAAACTGTTTTTT	CASSPRTDNEKLFF
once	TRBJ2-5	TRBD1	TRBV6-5	TGTGCCAGCAGTCGACAGGGGGGAGAGACCCAGTACTTC	CASSRQGGETQYF
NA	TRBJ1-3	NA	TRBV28	TGTGCCAGCAGTTTCGGGGGAAGCTCTGGAAACACCATATATTTT	CASSFGGSSGNTIYF
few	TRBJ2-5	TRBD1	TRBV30	TGTGCCTGGAGTGTCTCTGGACAGGGACAAGAGACCCAGTACTTC	CAWSVSGQGQETQYF
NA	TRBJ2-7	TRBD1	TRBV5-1	TGCGCCAGCAGCTTGGCCGACAGGGGCTACGAGCAGTACTTC	CASSLADRGYEQYF
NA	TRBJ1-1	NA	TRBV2	TGTGCCAGCTGCGAGGCGGGGAGCACTGAAGCTTTCTTT	CASCEAGSTEAFF
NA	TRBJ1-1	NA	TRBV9	TGTGCCAGCAGCGTAGAAGGGAGAAATACTGAAGCTTTCTTT	CASSVEGRNTEAFF
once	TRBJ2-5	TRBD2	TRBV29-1	TGCAGCGTTGCACAACATCAGACGAGGCGGGGGAGGGAGACCCAGTACTTC	CSVAQHQTRRGRETQYF
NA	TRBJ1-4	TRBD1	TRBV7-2	TGTGCCAGCAGCGGGGACAGGAATGAAAAACTGTTTTTT	CASSGDRNEKLFF
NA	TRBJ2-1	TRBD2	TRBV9	TGTGCCAGCAGCGTACTCAGCGGGGGGACCTACAATGAGCAGTTCTTC	CASSVLSGGTYNEQFF
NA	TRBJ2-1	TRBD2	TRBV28	TGTGCCAGCAGCGGCTTGGGCGGGACTAGTGTCTATGAGCAGTTCTTC	CASSGLGGTSVYEQFF
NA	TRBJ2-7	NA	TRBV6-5	TGTGCCAGCAGTTACGCTATTTACTACGAGCAGTACTTC	CASSYAIYYEQYF
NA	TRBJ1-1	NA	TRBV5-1	TGCGCCAGCAGCTATGGACAGTCGAGGACTGAAGCTTTCTTT	CASSYGQSRTEAFF
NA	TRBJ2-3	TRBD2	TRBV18	TGTGCCAGCTCACCCCTAAGAGGTAGCGGGGGCACAGATACGCAGTATTTT	CASSPLRGSGGTDTQYF
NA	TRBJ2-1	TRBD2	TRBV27	TGTGCCACCCGGGGGGGGGTCGGTGAGCAGTTCTTC	CATRGGVGEQFF
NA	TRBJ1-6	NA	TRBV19	TGTGCCAGTAGTGTTTTAATGGCAGCAGGGGAATCACCCCTCCACTTT	CASSVLMAAGESPLHF
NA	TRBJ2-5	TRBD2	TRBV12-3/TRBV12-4	TGTGCCAGCAGTCTAGCGGGAGTGGAGACCCAGTACTTC	CASSLAGVETQYF
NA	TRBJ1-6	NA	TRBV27	TGTGCCAGCAGCCCCAGGAATTCACCCCTCCACTTT	CASSPRNSPLHF
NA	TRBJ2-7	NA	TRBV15	TGTGCCACCAGCAGAGAGCCCACAGGTGGCGAGCAGTACTTC	CATSREPTGGEQYF
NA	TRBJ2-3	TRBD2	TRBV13	TGTGCCAGCAGCTCCAATACAGGGAGAGCGGGGGCAGATACGCAGTATTTT	CASSSNTGRAGADTQYF
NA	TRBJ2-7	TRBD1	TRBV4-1	TGCGCCAGCAGCCAAACCGGGACAGGCCTGCCCCAGCAGTACTTC	CASSQTGTGLPQQYF
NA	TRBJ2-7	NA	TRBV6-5	TGTGCCAGCAGCGGCCGGGACTGGGACTACGAGCAGTACTTC	CASSGRDWDYEQYF
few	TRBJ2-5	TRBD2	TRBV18	TGTGCCAGCTCACCACTCGGCAGGCGGGGGGAGACCCAGTACTTC	CASSPLGRRGETQYF
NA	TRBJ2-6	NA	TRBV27	TGTGCCAGCAGTAGAGACTCTGGGGCCAACGTCCTGACTTTC	CASSRDSGANVLTF
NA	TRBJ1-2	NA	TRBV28	TGTGCCAGCAGTTACACGGGACATGGCTATGGCTACACCTTC	CASSYTGHGYGYTF
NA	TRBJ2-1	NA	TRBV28	TGTGCCAGCAGGGGGGGTTATAATGAGCAGTTCTTC	CASRGGYNEQFF
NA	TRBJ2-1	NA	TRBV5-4	TGTGCCAGCAGCTGGGAGGGGGTAAGCTCCTACAATGAGCAGTTCTTC	CASSWEGVSSYNEQFF
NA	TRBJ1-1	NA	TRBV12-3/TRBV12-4	TGTGCCAGCAGAACAGGTCATGAAGCTTTCTTT	CASRTGHEAFF
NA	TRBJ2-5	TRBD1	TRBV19	TGTGCCAGTAGCGTAACAGGGGGCGCGCAGACCCAGTACTTC	CASSVTGGAQTQYF
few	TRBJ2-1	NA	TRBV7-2	TGTGCCAGCAGGGACCGCGCGGGCTCCTACAATGAGCAGTTCTTC	CASRDRAGSYNEQFF
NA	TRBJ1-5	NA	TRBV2	TGTGCCAGCAGTGGGGAGGGGGGAAGCCAGCCCCAGCATTTT	CASSGEGGSQPQHF
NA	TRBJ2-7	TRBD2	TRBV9	TGTGCCAGCAGCGTAGTTCCGGGGGGCGAGCAGTACTTC	CASSVVPGGEQYF
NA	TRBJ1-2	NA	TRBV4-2	TGTGCCAGCAGATCGACAGACAGCCCTGATGGGTATGGCTACACCTTC	CASRSTDSPDGYGYTF
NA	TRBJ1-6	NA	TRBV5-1	TGCGCCAGCAGCTTGGGTACGGGGTGGATCGATTCACCCCTCCACTTT	CASSLGTGWIDSPLHF
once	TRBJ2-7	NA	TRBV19	TGTGCCAGTAGTCTGAGACAGAGCTCCTACGAGCAGTACTTC	CASSLRQSSYEQYF
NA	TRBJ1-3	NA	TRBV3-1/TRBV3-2	TGTGCCAGCAGCCAAACATTTTCGGGGAGTGGAAACACCATATATTTT	CASSQTFSGSGNTIYF
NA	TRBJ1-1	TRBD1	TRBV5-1	TGCGCCAGCAGCTTGACAGGGGGGATGAACACTGAAGCTTTCTTT	CASSLTGGMNTEAFF
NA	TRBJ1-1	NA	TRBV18	TGTGCCAGCTCACCGAGCTCGAACACTGAAGCTTTCTTT	CASSPSSNTEAFF
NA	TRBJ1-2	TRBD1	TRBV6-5	TGTGCCAGCAGTCCCCACGGGACAGGGGATTTCGGGACCTTC	CASSPHGTGDFGTF
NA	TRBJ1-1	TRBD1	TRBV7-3	TGTGCCAGTAGCTATAACAGGGGAAGGTCTGAAGCTTTCTTT	CASSYNRGRSEAFF
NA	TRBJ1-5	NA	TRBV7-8	TGTGCCAGCAGCTTATGGGACATAGAGGGGCCCCAGCATTTT	CASSLWDIEGPQHF
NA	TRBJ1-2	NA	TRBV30	TGTGCCTGGACCCCCCCCGGGGCTAACTATGGCTACACCTTC	CAWTPPGANYGYTF
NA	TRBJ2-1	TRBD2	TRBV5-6	TGTGCCAGCAGCAGGTGGGGACTAGCGGCCCTCAGCGGCAATGAGCAGTTCTTC	CASSRWGLAALSGNEQFF